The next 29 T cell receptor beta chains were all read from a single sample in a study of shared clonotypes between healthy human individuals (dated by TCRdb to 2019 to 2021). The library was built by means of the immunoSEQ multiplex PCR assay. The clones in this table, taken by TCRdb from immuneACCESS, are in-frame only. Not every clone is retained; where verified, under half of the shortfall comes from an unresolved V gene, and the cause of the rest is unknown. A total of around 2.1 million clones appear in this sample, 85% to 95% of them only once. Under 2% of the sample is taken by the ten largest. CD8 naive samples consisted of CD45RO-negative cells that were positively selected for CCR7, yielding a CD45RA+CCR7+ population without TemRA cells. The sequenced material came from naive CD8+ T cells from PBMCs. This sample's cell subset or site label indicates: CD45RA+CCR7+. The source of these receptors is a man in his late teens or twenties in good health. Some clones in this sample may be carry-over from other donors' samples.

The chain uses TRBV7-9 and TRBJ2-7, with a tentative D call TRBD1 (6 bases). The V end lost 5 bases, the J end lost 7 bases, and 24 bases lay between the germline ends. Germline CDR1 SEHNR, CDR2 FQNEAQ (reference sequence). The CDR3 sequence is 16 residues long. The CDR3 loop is CASSPLGVQGKGEQYF. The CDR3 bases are TGTGCCAGCAGCCCTCTCGGGGTACAGGGTAAGGGGGAGCAGTACTTC.

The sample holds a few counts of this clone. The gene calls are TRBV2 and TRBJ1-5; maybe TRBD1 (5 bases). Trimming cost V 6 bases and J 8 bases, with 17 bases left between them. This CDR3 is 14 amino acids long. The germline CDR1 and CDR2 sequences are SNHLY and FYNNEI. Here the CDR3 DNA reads TGTGCCAGCAGCGGGCTCCTGGGGGATAAGCCCCAGCATTTT. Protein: CASSGLLGDKPQHF. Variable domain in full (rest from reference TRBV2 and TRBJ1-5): EPEVTQTPSHQVTQMGQEVILRCVPISNHLYFYWYRQILGQKVEFLVSFYNNEISEKSEIFDDQFSVERPDGSNFTLKIRSTKLEDSAMYFCASSGLLGDKPQHFGDGTRLSIL.

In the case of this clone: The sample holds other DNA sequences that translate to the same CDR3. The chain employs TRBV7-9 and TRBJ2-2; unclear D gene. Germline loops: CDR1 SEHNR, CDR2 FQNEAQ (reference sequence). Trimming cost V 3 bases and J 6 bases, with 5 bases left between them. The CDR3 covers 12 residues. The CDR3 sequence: CASSFSAGELFF. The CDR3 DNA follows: TGTGCCAGCAGCTTCTCGGCCGGGGAGCTGTTTTTT. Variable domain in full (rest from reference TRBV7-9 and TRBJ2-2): DTGVSQNPRHKITKRGQNVTFRCDPISEHNRLYWYRQTLGQGPEFLTYFQNEAQLEKSRLLSDRFSAERPKGSFSTLEIQRTEQGDSAMYLCASSFSAGELFFGEGSRLTVL.

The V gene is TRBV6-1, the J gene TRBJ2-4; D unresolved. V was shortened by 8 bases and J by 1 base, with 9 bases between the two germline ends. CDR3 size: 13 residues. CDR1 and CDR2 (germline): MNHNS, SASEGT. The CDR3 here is CASEPRAKNIQYF. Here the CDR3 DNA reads TGTGCCAGCGAGCCTCGGGCCAAAAACATTCAGTACTTC.

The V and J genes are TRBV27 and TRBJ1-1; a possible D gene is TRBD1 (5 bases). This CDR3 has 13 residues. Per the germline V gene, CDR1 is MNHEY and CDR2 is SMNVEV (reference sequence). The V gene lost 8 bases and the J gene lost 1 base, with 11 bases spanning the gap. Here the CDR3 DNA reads TGTGCCAGCTCCGGACACAGGAACACTGAAGCTTTCTTT. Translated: CASSGHRNTEAFF.

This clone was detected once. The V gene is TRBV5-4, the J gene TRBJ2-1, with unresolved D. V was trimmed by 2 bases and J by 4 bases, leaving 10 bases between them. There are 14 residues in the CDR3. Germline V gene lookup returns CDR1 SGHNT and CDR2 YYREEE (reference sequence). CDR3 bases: TGTGCCAGCAGCTTTAGGCGACCGTACAATGAGCAGTTCTTC. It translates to CASSFRRPYNEQFF.

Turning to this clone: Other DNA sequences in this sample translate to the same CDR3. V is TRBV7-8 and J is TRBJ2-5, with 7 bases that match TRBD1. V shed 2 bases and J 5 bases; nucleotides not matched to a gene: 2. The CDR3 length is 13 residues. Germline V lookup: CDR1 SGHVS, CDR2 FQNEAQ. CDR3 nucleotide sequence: TGTGCCAGCAGCTTATACAGGGGTGAGACCCAGTACTTC. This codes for CASSLYRGETQYF.

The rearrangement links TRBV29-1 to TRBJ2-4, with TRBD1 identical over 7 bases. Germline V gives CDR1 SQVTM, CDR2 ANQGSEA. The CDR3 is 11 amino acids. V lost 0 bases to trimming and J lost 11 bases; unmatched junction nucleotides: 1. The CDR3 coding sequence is TGCAGCGTTGAAGATACAGGGGTTCAGTACTTC. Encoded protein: CSVEDTGVQYF.

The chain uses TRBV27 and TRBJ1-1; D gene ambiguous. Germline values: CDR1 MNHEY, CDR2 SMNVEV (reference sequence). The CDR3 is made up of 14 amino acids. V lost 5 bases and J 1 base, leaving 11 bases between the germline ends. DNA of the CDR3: TGTGCCAGCAGTCCCTCGGCCGGGAACACTGAAGCTTTCTTT. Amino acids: CASSPSAGNTEAFF.

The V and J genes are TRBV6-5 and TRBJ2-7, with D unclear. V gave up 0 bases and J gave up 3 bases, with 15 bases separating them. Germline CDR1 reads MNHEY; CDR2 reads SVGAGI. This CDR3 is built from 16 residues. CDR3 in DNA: TGTGCCAGCAGTTACTCGGCACCCAGCGTGGGCTACGAGCAGTACTTC. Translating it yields CASSYSAPSVGYEQYF.

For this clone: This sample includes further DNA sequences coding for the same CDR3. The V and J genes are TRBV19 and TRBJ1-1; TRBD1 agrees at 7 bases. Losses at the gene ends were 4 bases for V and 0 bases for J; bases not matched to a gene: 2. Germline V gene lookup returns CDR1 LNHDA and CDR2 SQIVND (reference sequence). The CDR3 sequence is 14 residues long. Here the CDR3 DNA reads TGTGCCAGTAGTAGGGACAGTCTGAACACTGAAGCTTTCTTT. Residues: CASSRDSLNTEAFF.

CDR3 DNA: TGTGCCAGTAGCCGGGACAAGATTGAAGCTTTCTTT. Translating it yields CASSRDKIEAFF. The chain uses TRBV19 and TRBJ1-1; D perhaps matches TRBD1 (6 bases). CDR1 is LNHDA and CDR2 is SQIVND in the germline V gene (reference sequence). The CDR3 spans 12 residues. V was trimmed by 6 bases and J by 7 bases, leaving 12 bases between them.

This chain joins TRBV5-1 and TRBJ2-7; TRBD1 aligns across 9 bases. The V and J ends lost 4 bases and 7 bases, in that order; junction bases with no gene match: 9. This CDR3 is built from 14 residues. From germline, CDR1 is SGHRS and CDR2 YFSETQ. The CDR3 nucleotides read TGCGCCAGCAGCCGGGACAGGGAAGGGAGGGAGCAGTACTTC. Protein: CASSRDREGREQYF.

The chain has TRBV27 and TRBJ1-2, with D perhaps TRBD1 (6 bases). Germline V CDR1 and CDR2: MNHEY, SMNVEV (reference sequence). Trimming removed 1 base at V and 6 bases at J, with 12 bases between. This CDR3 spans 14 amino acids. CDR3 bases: TGTGCCAGCAGTTTATTTGGGGGGCTTAATGGCTACACCTTC. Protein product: CASSLFGGLNGYTF.

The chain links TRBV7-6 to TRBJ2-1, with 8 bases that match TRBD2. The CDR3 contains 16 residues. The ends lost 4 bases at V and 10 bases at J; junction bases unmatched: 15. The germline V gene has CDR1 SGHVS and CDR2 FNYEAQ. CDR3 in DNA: TGTGCCAGCAGCTCGAAAAATCCGAGAACTAGCGGAGAGCAGTTCTTC. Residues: CASSSKNPRTSGEQFF.

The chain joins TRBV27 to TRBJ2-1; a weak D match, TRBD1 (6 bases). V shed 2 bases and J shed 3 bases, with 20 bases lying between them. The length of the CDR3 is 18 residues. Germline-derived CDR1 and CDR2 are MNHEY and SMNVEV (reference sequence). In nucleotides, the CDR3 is TGTGCCAGCAGTTTACTTTTAATACAGGGAGATGTCTACAATGAGCAGTTCTTC. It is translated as CASSLLLIQGDVYNEQFF.

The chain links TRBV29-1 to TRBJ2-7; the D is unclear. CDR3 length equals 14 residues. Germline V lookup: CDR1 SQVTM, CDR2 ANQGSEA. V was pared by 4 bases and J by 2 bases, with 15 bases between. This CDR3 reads CSVVGWQPPYEQYF. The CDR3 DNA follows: TGCAGCGTTGTTGGGTGGCAGCCGCCCTACGAGCAGTACTTC.

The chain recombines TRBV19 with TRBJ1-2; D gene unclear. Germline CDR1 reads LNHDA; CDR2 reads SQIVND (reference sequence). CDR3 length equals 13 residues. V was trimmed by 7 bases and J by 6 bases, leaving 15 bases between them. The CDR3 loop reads CASIGLFPNGYTF. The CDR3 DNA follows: TGTGCCAGTATCGGACTTTTCCCAAATGGCTACACCTTC.

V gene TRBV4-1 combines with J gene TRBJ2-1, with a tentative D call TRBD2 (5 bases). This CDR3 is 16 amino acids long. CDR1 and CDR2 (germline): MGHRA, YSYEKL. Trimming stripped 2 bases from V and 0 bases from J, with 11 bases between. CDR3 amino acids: CASSQTGDASYNEQFF. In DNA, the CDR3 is TGCGCCAGCAGCCAAACCGGGGATGCCTCCTACAATGAGCAGTTCTTC.

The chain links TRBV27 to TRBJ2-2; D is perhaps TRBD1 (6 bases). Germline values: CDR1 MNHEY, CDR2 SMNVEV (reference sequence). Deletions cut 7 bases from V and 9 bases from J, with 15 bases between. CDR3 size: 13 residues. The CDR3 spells CASTASGVRELFF. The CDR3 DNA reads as TGTGCCAGCACCGCGTCAGGGGTCAGGGAGCTGTTTTTT.

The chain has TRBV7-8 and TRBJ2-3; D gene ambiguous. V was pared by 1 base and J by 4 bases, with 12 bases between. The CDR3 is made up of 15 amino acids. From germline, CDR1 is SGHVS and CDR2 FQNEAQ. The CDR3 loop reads CASSLGHSRSDTQYF. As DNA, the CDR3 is TGTGCCAGCAGCTTAGGCCATAGTAGGTCAGATACGCAGTATTTT.

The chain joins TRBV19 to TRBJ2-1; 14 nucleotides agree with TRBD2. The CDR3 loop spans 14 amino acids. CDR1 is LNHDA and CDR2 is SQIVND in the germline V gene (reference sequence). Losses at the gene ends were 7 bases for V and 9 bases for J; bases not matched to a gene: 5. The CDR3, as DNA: TGTGCCAGTACCCCGGGACTAGCGGGAGCTGAGCAGTTCTTC. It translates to CASTPGLAGAEQFF. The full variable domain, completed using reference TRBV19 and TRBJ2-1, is DGGITQSPKYLFRKEGQNVTLSCEQNLNHDAMYWYRQDPGQGLRLIYYSQIVNDFQKGDIAEGYSVSREKKESFPLTVTSAQKNPTAFYLCASTPGLAGAEQFFGPGTRLTVL.

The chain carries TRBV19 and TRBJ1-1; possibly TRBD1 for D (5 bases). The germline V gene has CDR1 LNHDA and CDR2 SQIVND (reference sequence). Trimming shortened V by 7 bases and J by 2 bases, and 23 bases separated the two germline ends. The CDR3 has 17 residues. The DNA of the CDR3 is TGTGCCAGTAATCATCTTTCGGGACGAGAAGCCAACACTGAAGCTTTCTTT. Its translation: CASNHLSGREANTEAFF. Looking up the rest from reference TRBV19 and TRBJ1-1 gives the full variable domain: DGGITQSPKYLFRKEGQNVTLSCEQNLNHDAMYWYRQDPGQGLRLIYYSQIVNDFQKGDIAEGYSVSREKKESFPLTVTSAQKNPTAFYLCASNHLSGREANTEAFFGQGTRLTVV.

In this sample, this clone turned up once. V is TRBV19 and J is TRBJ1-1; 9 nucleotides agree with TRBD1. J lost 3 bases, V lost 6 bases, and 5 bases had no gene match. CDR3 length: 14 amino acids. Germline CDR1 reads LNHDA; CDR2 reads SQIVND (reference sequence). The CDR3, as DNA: TGTGCCAGTAGATTTTACAGGGGGCACACTGAAGCTTTCTTT. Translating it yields CASRFYRGHTEAFF.

The CDR3 coding sequence is TGTGCCAGCAGCCCGGACCGCGACAGAACTAACTATGGCTACACCTTC. It encodes CASSPDRDRTNYGYTF. This sequence joins TRBV5-4 and TRBJ1-2; D is possibly TRBD1 (5 bases). Trimming took 4 bases from V and 0 from J, leaving 16 bases between them. CDR1 SGHNT and CDR2 YYREEE come from the germline V gene (reference sequence). CDR3 length equals 16 residues.

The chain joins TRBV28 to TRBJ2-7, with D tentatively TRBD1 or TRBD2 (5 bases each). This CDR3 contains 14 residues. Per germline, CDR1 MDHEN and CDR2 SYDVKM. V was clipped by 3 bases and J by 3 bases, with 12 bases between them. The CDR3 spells CASSLRGDRYEQYF. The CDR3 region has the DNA TGTGCCAGCAGTTTGAGAGGGGATCGCTACGAGCAGTACTTC.

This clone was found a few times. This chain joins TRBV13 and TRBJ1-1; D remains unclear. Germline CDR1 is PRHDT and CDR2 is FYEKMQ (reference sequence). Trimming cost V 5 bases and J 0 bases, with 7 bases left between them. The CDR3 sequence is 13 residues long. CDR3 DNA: TGTGCCAGCAGCCAGAGGTTGAACACTGAAGCTTTCTTT. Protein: CASSQRLNTEAFF.

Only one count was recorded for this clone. CDR3 protein: CASRYLWSYEQYF. The CDR3 DNA is TGTGCCAGCAGGTACCTGTGGTCCTACGAGCAGTACTTC. The chain couples TRBV6-1 to TRBJ2-7; D is undetermined. V shed 6 bases and J shed 1 base, with 10 bases lying between them. The CDR3 totals 13 residues. The germline V gene has CDR1 MNHNS and CDR2 SASEGT.

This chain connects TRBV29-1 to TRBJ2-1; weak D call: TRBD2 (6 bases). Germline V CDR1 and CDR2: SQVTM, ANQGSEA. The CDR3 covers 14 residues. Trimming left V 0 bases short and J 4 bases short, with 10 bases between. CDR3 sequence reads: CSVEDGGIYNEQFF. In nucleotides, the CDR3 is TGCAGCGTTGAAGATGGCGGGATTTACAATGAGCAGTTCTTC.